The 24 T cell receptor beta chains below come from one sample, sequenced in a study of naive and memory T cell subsets (TCRdb year 2017). Library generation was performed with UMI-ligation and nested PCR. The sequencing machine was an Illumina MiSeq. An equimolar mix of two oligonucleotides covering both TRBC1 and TRBC2 was used as the beta constant-region primer. The ligated cDNA went through four rounds of PCR with nested alpha and beta constant-region primers together with the SP2 primer. Starting from the raw public reads, TCRdb applied fastp trimming at Q25, assembled clones with MiXCR and retained in-frame beta chains. Identical CDR3 proteins give one entry, which carries the most common genes and DNA. The sample includes tens of thousands of distinct CDR3 sequences, with less than 20% observed a single time. The leading ten clones occupy 3% to 3.5% of the sample. Source material: effector memory CD4+ T cells from blood. This specimen's cell subset or site label, per the study, means: effector memory, CD45RA- CD27-. Source of these receptors: a human donor in good health.

This clonotype was observed a handful of times. This CDR3 is CASSQVDRTTEAFF. As DNA, the CDR3 is TGTGCCAGCAGTCAGGTGGACAGAACCACTGAAGCTTTCTTT. The chain employs TRBV6-5 and TRBJ1-1; possible D gene TRBD1, 6 bases. V lost 5 bases to trimming and J lost 4 bases, with 14 bases between them. The CDR3 loop spans 14 amino acids. Germline V gene sequence: CDR1 MNHEY, CDR2 SVGAGI.

This clonotype occurred a few times. The J gene is TRBJ2-5, the V gene TRBV6-1; the D gene is possibly TRBD2 (6 bases). This CDR3 contains 12 residues. V shed 0 bases and J shed 7 bases, with 6 bases lying between them. Germline-derived CDR1 and CDR2 are MNHNS and SASEGT. CDR3 sequence reads: CASSEAGGTQYF. The CDR3 nucleotides read TGTGCCAGCAGTGAAGCGGGAGGGACCCAGTACTTC.

This clonotype was recorded a few times. The chain is built from TRBV27 and TRBJ1-1; D may be TRBD1 (5 bases). Per the germline V gene, CDR1 is MNHEY and CDR2 is SMNVEV (reference sequence). V shed 4 bases and J shed 0 bases, with 9 bases lying between them. The CDR3 is made up of 14 amino acids. The CDR3 here is CASSYRPMNTEAFF. CDR3 nucleotide sequence: TGTGCCAGCAGTTACAGGCCCATGAACACTGAAGCTTTCTTT.

The sample holds a few counts of this clonotype. The V call is TRBV6-5, the J call TRBJ1-5, with D possibly matching TRBD1 (5 bases). CDR1 is MNHEY and CDR2 is SVGAGI in the germline V gene. The CDR3 runs to 17 residues. Trimming pared 4 bases from V and 2 bases from J, leaving 18 bases between. CDR3 DNA: TGTGCCAGCAGTTCCCACTCCGGCGGGGGGGGCAATCAGCCCCAGCATTTT. Residues: CASSSHSGGGGNQPQHF.

The V call is TRBV7-2, the J call TRBJ2-5, with D hard to call. The ends were cut back, 0 bases at V and 4 bases at J, with 9 bases in the middle. From germline, CDR1 is SGHTA and CDR2 FQGNSA. This CDR3 comprises 14 residues. Here the CDR3 DNA reads TGTGCCAGCAGCTTAGCCATTATGTTAGAGACCCAGTACTTC. Its translation: CASSLAIMLETQYF.

This clonotype was detected only a few times. The chain joins TRBV6-5 to TRBJ2-2, with 10 nucleotides matching TRBD1. The CDR3 is 14 residues long. J lost 4 bases, V lost 8 bases, and 4 bases had no gene match. Germline CDR1 reads MNHEY; CDR2 reads SVGAGI. The CDR3 DNA is TGTGCCAGCCGACAGGGGGCAACCACCGGGGAGCTGTTTTTT. Residues: CASRQGATTGELFF.

This clonotype was detected once. The chain couples TRBV5-6 to TRBJ1-2, with D unclear. The CDR3 contains 15 residues. V lost 1 base and J 3 bases, leaving 13 bases between the germline ends. CDR1 is SGHDT, CDR2 YYEEEE, per germline. CDR3 in DNA: TGTGCCAGCAGCTTGTCTACAGAAGCGTACTATGGCTACACCTTC. Protein sequence: CASSLSTEAYYGYTF.

This clonotype was detected only a few times. The chain combines TRBV9 with TRBJ1-2, with D unresolved. CDR3 length: 15 amino acids. V lost 1 base to trimming and J lost 8 bases, with 18 bases between them. CDR1 and CDR2 from the germline V gene are SGDLS and YYNGEE. DNA of the CDR3: TGTGCCAGCAGCGTAAGAGTGGACGGCGTCGGAGGCTACACCTTC. Its protein product is CASSVRVDGVGGYTF.

V is TRBV19 and J is TRBJ1-2; D gene uncertain. CDR3 size: 14 residues. CDR1 LNHDA and CDR2 SQIVND come from the germline V gene (reference sequence). V dropped 0 bases and J dropped 8 bases, with 13 bases sitting between them. CDR3 in DNA: TGTGCCAGTAGTATAGATCTCGACGGCATCGGCTACACCTTC. Its translation is CASSIDLDGIGYTF.

This clonotype was seen at least ten times. The rearrangement uses TRBV2 and TRBJ1-5; 9 bases line up with TRBD1. This CDR3 spans 15 amino acids. Germline CDR1 reads SNHLY; CDR2 reads FYNNEI. Unmatched junction bases numbered 9, after V lost 6 bases and J lost 6 bases. DNA for the CDR3: TGTGCCAGCAGCCCATATAGGACAGGGGTTCAGCCCCAGCATTTT. Residues: CASSPYRTGVQPQHF.

The V gene is TRBV20-1, the J gene TRBJ2-1, with a weak D call TRBD2 (6 bases). Germline V lookup: CDR1 DFQATT, CDR2 SNEGSKA (reference sequence). Trimming took 6 bases from V and 4 from J, leaving 19 bases between them. The CDR3 is 15 amino acids. DNA of the CDR3: TGCAGTGCCCAGACGGGGCGGGAAAGGTACAATGAGCAGTTCTTC. Translating gives CSAQTGRERYNEQFF.

The rearrangement uses TRBV5-1 and TRBJ2-7, with D possibly matching TRBD2 (5 bases). The CDR3 totals 16 residues. Germline V gene lookup returns CDR1 SGHRS and CDR2 YFSETQ. The germline V and J ends were trimmed by 3 bases and 1 base, with 17 bases remaining between them. The chain's CDR3 is CASSSAVGAGSYEQYF. The DNA for the CDR3 is TGCGCCAGCAGCTCGGCAGTGGGAGCCGGATCCTACGAGCAGTACTTC.

The chain links TRBV6-5 to TRBJ2-7, with D possibly matching TRBD2 (7 bases). Germline V CDR1 and CDR2: MNHEY, SVGAGI. This CDR3 has 15 residues. V was shortened by 5 bases and J by 1 base, with 15 bases between the two germline ends. This CDR3 reads CASSQQGGGSYEQYF. DNA for the CDR3: TGTGCCAGCAGTCAACAGGGAGGGGGTTCCTACGAGCAGTACTTC.

This chain links TRBV25-1 with TRBJ2-5; 7 bases match TRBD2. Unmatched junction bases numbered 6, after V lost 6 bases and J lost 2 bases. The CDR3 totals 14 residues. Germline CDR1 MGHDK, CDR2 SYGVNS. The chain's CDR3 is CASSRLADQETQYF. The CDR3 DNA follows: TGTGCCAGCAGCCGGCTAGCGGATCAAGAGACCCAGTACTTC.

J is TRBJ1-1 and V is TRBV7-9, with D unclear. The V and J ends lost 6 bases and 0 bases respectively, with 5 bases between them. Germline CDR1 reads SEHNR; CDR2 reads FQNEAQ (reference sequence). CDR3 length: 12 residues. The CDR3 protein is CASRVMNTEAFF. The CDR3 DNA reads TGTGCCAGCAGGGTTATGAACACTGAAGCTTTCTTT.

The DNA for the CDR3 is TGTGCCAGCAGTGAAGGACTAGCGGGAGGGCCCCCAGATACGCAGTATTTT. It encodes CASSEGLAGGPPDTQYF. The V gene is TRBV25-1, the J gene TRBJ2-3; TRBD2 aligns across 15 bases. The CDR3 consists of 17 residues. CDR1 and CDR2 (germline): MGHDK, SYGVNS. V lost 2 bases to trimming and J lost 4 bases; unmatched junction nucleotides: 4.

This clonotype has only a few counts. The chain recombines TRBV6-6 with TRBJ1-4; D gene uncertain. Trimming stripped 2 bases from V and 0 bases from J, with 7 bases between. The CDR3 spans 15 residues. CDR1 is MNHNY, CDR2 SVGAGI, per germline (reference sequence). The CDR3 protein is CASSYVGPTNEKLFF. The CDR3, as DNA: TGTGCCAGCAGTTACGTAGGTCCAACTAATGAAAAACTGTTTTTT.

This clonotype was seen only a few times. The chain combines TRBV30 with TRBJ1-5, with TRBD1 identical over 10 bases. This CDR3 has 15 residues. The V gene end was trimmed by 8 bases and the J gene end by 3 bases; junction bases not matched to a gene: 10. Germline V gene sequence: CDR1 GTSNPN, CDR2 SVGIG (reference sequence). CDR3 in DNA: TGTGCCCTAACGACAGGGGGCGTAAACAATCAGCCCCAGCATTTT. Residues: CALTTGGVNNQPQHF.

The V call is TRBV30, the J call TRBJ2-1; 8 bases fit TRBD1. J gave up 10 bases and V 4 bases, and 9 bases lay outside the gene matches. The CDR3 spans 13 residues. Germline CDR1 and CDR2: GTSNPN and SVGIG (reference sequence). CDR3 region: CAWTPSYRGEQFF. For the CDR3, the DNA is TGTGCCTGGACTCCCTCTTACAGGGGGGAGCAGTTCTTC.

V usage is TRBV28 and J usage is TRBJ2-7; tentatively, D is TRBD2 (6 bases). This CDR3 has 17 amino acids. Looked up from germline, CDR1 is MDHEN and CDR2 is SYDVKM. V shed 5 bases and J shed 3 bases, with 23 bases lying between them. The CDR3 region is CASSPPGPGTGVYEQYF. The DNA for the CDR3 is TGTGCCAGCAGTCCACCCGGCCCCGGGACTGGCGTCTACGAGCAGTACTTC.

This chain connects TRBV7-2 to TRBJ2-1; TRBD2 aligns across 7 bases. CDR1 SGHTA and CDR2 FQGNSA come from the germline V gene. CDR3 length: 14 residues. Losses at the gene ends were 2 bases for V and 8 bases for J; bases not matched to a gene: 6. The CDR3 loop is CASSLNRGSDEQFF. CDR3 coding DNA: TGTGCCAGCAGCTTAAATCGCGGGAGCGATGAGCAGTTCTTC.

There are a few counts of this clonotype. The chain combines TRBV9 with TRBJ2-7; TRBD1 agrees at 7 bases. This CDR3 has 15 amino acids. V gave up 4 bases and J gave up 4 bases; unmatched junction bases: 11. Germline loops: CDR1 SGDLS, CDR2 YYNGEE. The CDR3 loop is CASSPTGQRLYEQYF. CDR3 coding DNA: TGTGCCAGCAGCCCGACGGGACAGAGATTATACGAGCAGTACTTC.

V usage is TRBV3-1 and J usage is TRBJ2-7; the D gene is possibly TRBD2 (6 bases). Germline CDR1 is LGHDT and CDR2 is YNNKEL (reference sequence). The V end lost 1 base, the J end lost 3 bases, and 19 bases lay between the germline ends. The CDR3 has 17 amino acids. CDR3 nucleotides: TGTGCCAGCAGCCAAGTAGGTAGCGGCAGCCCTCGCTACGAGCAGTACTTC. Protein product: CASSQVGSGSPRYEQYF.

The rearrangement links TRBV2 to TRBJ1-3; a weak D match, TRBD1 (5 bases). The CDR3 sequence is 13 residues long. CDR1 is SNHLY and CDR2 is FYNNEI in the germline V gene. Trimming removed 6 bases at V and 0 bases at J, with 6 bases between. The CDR3 DNA sequence: TGTGCCAGCAGGGGGGACTCTGGAAACACCATATATTTT. Protein product: CASRGDSGNTIYF.